This TCR beta chain was sequenced for a study of T-cell memory formation after mild COVID-19. MiXCR, applied by TCRdb to the 5' RACE reads, yields one record per CDR3 protein. The sample shows about 430,000 distinct CDR3 sequences, 20% to 30% of them seen only once. The CDR3 length is 14 residues. Trimming removed 7 bases at V and 5 bases at J, with 17 bases between. CDR1 and CDR2 from the germline V gene are LNHDA and SQIVND (reference sequence). Sample: PBMCs or a T cell subset sorted from them (not recorded which). The J gene is TRBJ1-1, the V gene TRBV19; the D gene is possibly TRBD1 (5 bases). This clonotype was obtained from an adult woman who had mild COVID-19 (a few samples of this study predate the infection). Cell type and time point are not known. The DNA of the CDR3 is TGTGCCAGTATGCTTGGAGGGGCGCGTACTGAAGCTTTCTTT. Protein: CASMLGGARTEAFF.